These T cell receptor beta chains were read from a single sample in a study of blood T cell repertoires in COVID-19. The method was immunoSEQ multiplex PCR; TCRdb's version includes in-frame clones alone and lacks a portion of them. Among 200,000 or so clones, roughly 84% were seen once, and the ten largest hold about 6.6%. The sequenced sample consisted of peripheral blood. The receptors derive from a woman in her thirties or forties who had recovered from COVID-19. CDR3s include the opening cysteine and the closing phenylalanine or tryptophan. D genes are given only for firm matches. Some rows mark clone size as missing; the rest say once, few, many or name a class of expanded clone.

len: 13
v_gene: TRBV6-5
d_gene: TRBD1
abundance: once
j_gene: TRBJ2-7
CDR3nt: TGTGCCACACGTCCGGGACAGAGCTACGAGCAGTACTTC
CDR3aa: CATRPGQSYEQYF

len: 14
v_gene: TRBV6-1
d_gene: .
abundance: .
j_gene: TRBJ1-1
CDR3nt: TGTGCCAGCAGTGAAGCGAGGGGGGGGACTGAAGCTTTCTTT
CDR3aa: CASSEARGGTEAFF

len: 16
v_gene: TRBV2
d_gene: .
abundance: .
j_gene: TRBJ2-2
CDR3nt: TGTGCCAGCGCCTATGGGGTAGCGGAGGACACCGGGGAGCTGTTTTTT
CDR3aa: CASAYGVAEDTGELFF

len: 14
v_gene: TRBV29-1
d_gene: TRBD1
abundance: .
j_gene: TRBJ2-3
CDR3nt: TGCAGCGTTGTTCTACCCCGGGACAGCGATACGCAGTATTTT
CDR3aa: CSVVLPRDSDTQYF

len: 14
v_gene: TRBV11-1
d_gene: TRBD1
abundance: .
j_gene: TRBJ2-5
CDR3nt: TGTGCCAGCAGCCCAGGGGGCAGTCCAGGGACCCAGTACTTC
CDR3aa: CASSPGGSPGTQYF

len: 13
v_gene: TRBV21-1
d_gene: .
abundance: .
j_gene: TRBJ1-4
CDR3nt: TGTGCCAGCATAGTGGACAGGGGCGAAAAACTGTTTTTT
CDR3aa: CASIVDRGEKLFF

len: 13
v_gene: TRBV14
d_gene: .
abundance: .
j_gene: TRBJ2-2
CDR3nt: TGTGCCAGCAGCCAACATTACACCGGGGAGCTGTTTTTT
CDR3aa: CASSQHYTGELFF

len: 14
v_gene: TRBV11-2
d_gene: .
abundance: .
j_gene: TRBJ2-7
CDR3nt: TGTGCCAGCAGCTTAGATGCCCAGGGCTACGAGCAGTACTTC
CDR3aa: CASSLDAQGYEQYF

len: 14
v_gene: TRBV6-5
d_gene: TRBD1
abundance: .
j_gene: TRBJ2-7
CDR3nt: TGTGCCAGCAGTTCTCCCAGGACAGGGTACGAGCAGTACTTC
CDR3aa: CASSSPRTGYEQYF

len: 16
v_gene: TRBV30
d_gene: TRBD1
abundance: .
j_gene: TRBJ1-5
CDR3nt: TGTGCCTGGAGTGAGACGGGACAGGGGTCTACTCAGCCCCAGCATTTT
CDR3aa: CAWSETGQGSTQPQHF

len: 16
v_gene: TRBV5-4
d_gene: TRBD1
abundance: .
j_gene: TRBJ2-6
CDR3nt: TGTGCCAGCAGCTCCCCGACAGGGGCTGGGGCCAACGTCCTGACTTTC
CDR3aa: CASSSPTGAGANVLTF

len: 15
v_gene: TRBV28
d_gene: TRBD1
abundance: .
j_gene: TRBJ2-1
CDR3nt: TGTGCCAGCACGTTTTTAGGGGGCGGTCTGGGTGAGCAGTTCTTC
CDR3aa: CASTFLGGGLGEQFF

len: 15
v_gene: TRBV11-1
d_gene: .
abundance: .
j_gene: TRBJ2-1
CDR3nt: TGTGCCAGCAGCTTAAGCCAAGCGGCCCACAATGAGCAGTTCTTC
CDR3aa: CASSLSQAAHNEQFF

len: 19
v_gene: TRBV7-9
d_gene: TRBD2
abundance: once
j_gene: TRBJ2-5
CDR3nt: TGTGCCAGCAGATACCAAGGATTGCGACTAGCGGGAGGGCAAGAGACCCAGTACTTC
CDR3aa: CASRYQGLRLAGGQETQYF

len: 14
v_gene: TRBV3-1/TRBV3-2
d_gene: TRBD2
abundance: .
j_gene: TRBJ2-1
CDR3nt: TGTGCCAGCAGCCAAGCAGCGGGAGGGAATGAGCAGTTCTTC
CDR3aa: CASSQAAGGNEQFF

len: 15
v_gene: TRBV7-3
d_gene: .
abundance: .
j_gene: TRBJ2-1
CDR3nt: TGTGCCAGCAGCTTAACGGCCCAGACCTACAATGAGCAGTTCTTC
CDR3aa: CASSLTAQTYNEQFF

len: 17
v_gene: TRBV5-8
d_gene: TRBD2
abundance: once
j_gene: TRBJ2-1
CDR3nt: TGTGCCAGCAGCTTAAGAGGCGGGAGTAGAAGGCGGGGTGAGCAGTTCTTC
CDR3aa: CASSLRGGSRRRGEQFF

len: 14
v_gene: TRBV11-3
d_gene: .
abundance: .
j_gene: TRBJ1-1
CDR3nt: TGTGCCAGCAGCCGAGGGGGGGTCAACACTGAAGCTTTCTTT
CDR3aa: CASSRGGVNTEAFF

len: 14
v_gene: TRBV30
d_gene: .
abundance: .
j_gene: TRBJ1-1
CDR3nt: TGTGCCTGGAGTCGAGACACGATAAACACTGAAGCTTTCTTT
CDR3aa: CAWSRDTINTEAFF

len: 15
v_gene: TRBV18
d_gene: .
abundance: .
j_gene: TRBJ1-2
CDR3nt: TGTGCCAGCTCACCAAATGGGGACACTAACTATGGCTACACCTTC
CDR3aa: CASSPNGDTNYGYTF

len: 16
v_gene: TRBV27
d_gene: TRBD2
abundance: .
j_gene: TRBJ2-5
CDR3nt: TGTGCCAGCAGTTTATCGAGCGGGAGGGCCCAAGAGACCCAGTACTTC
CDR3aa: CASSLSSGRAQETQYF

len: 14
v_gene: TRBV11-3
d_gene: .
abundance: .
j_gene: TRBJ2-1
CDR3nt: TGTGCCAGCAGCTTAGCTACCGGGGGCAATGAGCAGTTCTTC
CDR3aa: CASSLATGGNEQFF

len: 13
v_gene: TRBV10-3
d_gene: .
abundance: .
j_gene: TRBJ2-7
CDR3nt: TGTGCCATCACGGTTGGAGTTCCCTACGAGCAGTACTTC
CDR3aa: CAITVGVPYEQYF

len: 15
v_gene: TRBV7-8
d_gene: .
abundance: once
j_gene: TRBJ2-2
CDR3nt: TGTGCCAGCAGCTTAGGGTCCGGGTGGACCGGGGAGCTGTTTTTT
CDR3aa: CASSLGSGWTGELFF

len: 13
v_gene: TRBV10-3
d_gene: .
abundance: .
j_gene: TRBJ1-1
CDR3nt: TGTGCCATTAAGGGGGTTGCGGACACTGAAGCTTTCTTT
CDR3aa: CAIKGVADTEAFF

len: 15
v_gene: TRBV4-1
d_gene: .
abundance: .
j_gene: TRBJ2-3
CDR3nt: TGCGCCAGCAGGAGTGGCCCGGCGGGCACAGATACGCAGTATTTT
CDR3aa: CASRSGPAGTDTQYF

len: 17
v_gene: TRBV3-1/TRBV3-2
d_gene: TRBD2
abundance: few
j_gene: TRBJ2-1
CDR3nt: TGTGCCAGCAGCCCATTTTCCGGGACTAGCGGGAAGTATGAGCAGTTCTTC
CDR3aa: CASSPFSGTSGKYEQFF

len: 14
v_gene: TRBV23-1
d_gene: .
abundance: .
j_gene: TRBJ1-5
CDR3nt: TGCGCCAGCAGTCCGGACAGAACTTATCAGCCCCAGCATTTT
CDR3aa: CASSPDRTYQPQHF

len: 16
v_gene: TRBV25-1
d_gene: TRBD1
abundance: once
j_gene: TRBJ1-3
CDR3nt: TGTGCCAGCAGTGACCGCGGGACAGGGGGAAGAAACACCATATATTTT
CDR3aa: CASSDRGTGGRNTIYF

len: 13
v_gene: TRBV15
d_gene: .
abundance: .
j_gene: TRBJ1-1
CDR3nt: TGTGCCACCAGCAGAGGAGTGAACACTGAAGCTTTCTTT
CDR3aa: CATSRGVNTEAFF

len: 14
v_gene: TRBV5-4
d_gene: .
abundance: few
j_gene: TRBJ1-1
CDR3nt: TGTGCCAGCCGATCGGACACTTTGAACACTGAAGCTTTCTTT
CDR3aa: CASRSDTLNTEAFF

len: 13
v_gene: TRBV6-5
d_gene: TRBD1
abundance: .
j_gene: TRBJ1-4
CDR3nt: TGTGCCAGCGGGGACAGATCGAATGAAAAACTGTTTTTT
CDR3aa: CASGDRSNEKLFF

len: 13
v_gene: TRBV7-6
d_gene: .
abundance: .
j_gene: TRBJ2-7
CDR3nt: TGTGCCAGCAGCCCCGAGATGGCCTACGAGCAGTACTTC
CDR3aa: CASSPEMAYEQYF

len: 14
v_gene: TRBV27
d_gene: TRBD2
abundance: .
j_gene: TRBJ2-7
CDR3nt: TGTGCCAGCAGGAGGGCGGGAGCAGTCTACGAGCAGTACTTC
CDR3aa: CASRRAGAVYEQYF

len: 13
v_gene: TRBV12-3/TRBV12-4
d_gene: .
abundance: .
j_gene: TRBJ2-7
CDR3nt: TGTGCCAGCAGTTTTGAGGGATCGGTGGAGCAGTACTTC
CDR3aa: CASSFEGSVEQYF

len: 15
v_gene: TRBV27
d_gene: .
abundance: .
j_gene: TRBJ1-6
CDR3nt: TGTGCCAGCAGTTTATCCTGGGGCCAGGATTCACCCCTCCACTTT
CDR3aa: CASSLSWGQDSPLHF

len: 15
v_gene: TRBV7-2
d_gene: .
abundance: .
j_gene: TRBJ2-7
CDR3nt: TGTGCCAGCAGCTTAGCGCAAAGCGGTTCCTACGAGCAGTACTTC
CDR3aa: CASSLAQSGSYEQYF

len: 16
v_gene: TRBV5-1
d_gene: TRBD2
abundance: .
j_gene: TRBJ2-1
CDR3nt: TGCGCCAGCAGCTTGGGCTGGCGGGAGGTGAACAATGAGCAGTTCTTC
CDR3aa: CASSLGWREVNNEQFF

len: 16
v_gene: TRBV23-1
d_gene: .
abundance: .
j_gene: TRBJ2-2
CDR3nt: TGCGCCAGCAGTCATCCCGGGAACACGAACACCGGGGAGCTGTTTTTT
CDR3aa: CASSHPGNTNTGELFF

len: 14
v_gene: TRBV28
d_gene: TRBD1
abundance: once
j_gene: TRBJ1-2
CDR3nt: TGTGCCAGCAGTTCAGACAGGGTCAGCTATGGCTACACCTTC
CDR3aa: CASSSDRVSYGYTF

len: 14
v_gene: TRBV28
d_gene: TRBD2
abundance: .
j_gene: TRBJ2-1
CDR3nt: TGTGCCAGCAGCGGACTAGCGGTCTTTACGGAGCAGTTCTTC
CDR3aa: CASSGLAVFTEQFF

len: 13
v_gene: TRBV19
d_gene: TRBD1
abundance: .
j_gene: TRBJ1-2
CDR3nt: TGTGCCAGTAGTCTAAACAGGGGGCTTGGCTACACCTTC
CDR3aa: CASSLNRGLGYTF

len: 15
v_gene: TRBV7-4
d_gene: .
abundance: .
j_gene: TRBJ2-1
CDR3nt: TGTGCCAGCAGCACAAAAACGGTCGGTAGCGATGAGCAGTTCTTC
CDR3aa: CASSTKTVGSDEQFF

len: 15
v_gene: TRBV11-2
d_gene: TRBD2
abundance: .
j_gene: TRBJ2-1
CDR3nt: TGTGCCAGCAGGTCGCCGGGACTAGCCCACAATGAGCAGTTCTTC
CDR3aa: CASRSPGLAHNEQFF

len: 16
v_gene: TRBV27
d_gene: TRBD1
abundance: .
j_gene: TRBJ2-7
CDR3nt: TGTGCCAGCAGTTTATCGGGGACAGGGGGCACCTACGAGCAGTACTTC
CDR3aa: CASSLSGTGGTYEQYF

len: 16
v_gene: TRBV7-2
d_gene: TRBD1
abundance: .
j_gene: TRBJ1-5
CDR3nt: TGTGCCAGCAGCTCAGGGACAGTCATCAGCAATCAGCCCCAGCATTTT
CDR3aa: CASSSGTVISNQPQHF

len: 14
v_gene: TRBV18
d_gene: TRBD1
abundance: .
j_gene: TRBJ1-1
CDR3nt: TGTGCCAGCTCACCTGGGACAGGTAACACTGAAGCTTTCTTT
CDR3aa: CASSPGTGNTEAFF

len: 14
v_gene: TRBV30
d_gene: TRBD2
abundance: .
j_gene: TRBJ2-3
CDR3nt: TGTGCCTGGAGTACTAGCGGGAGTGGAGATACGCAGTATTTT
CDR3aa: CAWSTSGSGDTQYF